This TCR beta chain was identified during a study of CD8+CD57+ T cells in acquired aplastic anemia. Patients who underwent sequencing had shown CD8+CD57+ cell expansion by flow cytometry. With 8 bases clipped from V and 4 bases from J, the junction kept 10 bases outside the gene matches. This CDR3 is 17 amino acids long. Germline V gene lookup returns CDR1 WSHSY and CDR2 SAAADI. Genomic DNA provided the template from which TCR beta VDJ and CDR3 profiles were obtained. TCRdb reprocessed the reads via MiXCR and lists one record per CDR3 protein. The sample shows 75,000 to 80,000 distinct CDR3 sequences, about 70% of them seen only once.

The origin of this receptor is a human donor with aplastic anemia. Sequencing input: sorted CD4+, CD8+, or CD8+CD57+ T cells (not recorded which) from PBMCs. This chain links TRBV10-2 with TRBJ2-3, with 15 bases fitting TRBD2. CDR3: CASGLGLAGGLPDTQYF. The CDR3, as DNA: TGCGCCAGCGGCCTTGGACTAGCGGGAGGGCTCCCAGATACGCAGTATTTT.